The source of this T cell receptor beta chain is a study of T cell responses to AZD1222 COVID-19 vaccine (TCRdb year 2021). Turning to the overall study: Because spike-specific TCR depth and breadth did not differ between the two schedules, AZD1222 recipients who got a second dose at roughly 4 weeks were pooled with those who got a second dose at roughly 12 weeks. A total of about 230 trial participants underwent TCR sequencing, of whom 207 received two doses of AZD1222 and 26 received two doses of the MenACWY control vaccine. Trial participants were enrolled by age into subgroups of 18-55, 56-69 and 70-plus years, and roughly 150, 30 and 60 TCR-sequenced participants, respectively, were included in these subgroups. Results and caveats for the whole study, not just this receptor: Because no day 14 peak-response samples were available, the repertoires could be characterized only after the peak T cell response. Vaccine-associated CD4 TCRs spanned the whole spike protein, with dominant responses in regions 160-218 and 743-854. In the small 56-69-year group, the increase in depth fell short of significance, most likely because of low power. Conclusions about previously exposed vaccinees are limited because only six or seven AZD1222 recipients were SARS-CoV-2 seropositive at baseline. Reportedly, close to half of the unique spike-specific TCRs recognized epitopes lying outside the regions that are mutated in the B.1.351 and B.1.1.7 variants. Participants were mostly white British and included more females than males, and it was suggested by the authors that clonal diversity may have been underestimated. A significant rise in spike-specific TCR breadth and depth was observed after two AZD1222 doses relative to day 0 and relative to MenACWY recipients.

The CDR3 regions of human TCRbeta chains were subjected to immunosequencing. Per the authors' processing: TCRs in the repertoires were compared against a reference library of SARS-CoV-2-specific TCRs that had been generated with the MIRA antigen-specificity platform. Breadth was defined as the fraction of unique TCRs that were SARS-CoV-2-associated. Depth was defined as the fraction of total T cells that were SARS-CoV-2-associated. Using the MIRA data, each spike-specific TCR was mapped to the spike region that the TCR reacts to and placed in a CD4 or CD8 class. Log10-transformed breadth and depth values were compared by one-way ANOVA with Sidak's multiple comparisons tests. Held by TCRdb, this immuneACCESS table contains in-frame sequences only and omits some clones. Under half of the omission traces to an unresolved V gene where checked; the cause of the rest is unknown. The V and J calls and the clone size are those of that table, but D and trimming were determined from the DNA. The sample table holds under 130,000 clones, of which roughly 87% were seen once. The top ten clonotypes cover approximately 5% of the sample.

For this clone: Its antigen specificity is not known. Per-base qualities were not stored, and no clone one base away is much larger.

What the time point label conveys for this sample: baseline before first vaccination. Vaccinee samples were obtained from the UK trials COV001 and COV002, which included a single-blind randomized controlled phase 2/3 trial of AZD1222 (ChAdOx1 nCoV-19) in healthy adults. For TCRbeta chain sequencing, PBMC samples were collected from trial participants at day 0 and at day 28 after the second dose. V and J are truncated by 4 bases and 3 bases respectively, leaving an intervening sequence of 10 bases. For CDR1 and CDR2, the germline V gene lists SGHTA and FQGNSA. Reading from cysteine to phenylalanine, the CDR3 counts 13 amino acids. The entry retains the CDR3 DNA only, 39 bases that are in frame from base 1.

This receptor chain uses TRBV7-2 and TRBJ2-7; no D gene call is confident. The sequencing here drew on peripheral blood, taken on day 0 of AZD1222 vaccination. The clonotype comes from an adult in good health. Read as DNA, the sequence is TGTGCCAGCAGCTCAACAGTGGGCTACGAGCAGTACTTC. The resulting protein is CASSSTVGYEQYF.